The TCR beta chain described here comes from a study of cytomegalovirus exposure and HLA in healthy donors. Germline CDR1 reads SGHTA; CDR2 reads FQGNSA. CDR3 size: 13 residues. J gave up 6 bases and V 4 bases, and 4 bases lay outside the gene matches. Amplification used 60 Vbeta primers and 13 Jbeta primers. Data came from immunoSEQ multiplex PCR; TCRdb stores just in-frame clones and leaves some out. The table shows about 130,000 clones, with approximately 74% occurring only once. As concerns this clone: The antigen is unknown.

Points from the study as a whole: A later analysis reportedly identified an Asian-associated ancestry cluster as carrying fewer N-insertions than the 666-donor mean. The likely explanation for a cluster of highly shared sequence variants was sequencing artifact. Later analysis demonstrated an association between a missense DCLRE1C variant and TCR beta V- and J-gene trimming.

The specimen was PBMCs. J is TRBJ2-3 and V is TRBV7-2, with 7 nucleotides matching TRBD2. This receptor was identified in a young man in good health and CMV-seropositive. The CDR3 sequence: CASSSTSRDTQYF. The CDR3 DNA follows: TGTGCCAGCAGCTCGACTAGCCGGGATACGCAGTATTTT.